The sequence of this T cell receptor beta chain was determined in a study of cytomegalovirus exposure and HLA in healthy donors (dated by TCRdb to between 2016 and 2019). Background for the entire study: In an earlier analysis of several hundred of the donors, around 300 Gb of sequence data and 120 million or so unique TCR beta sequences from about 190 million T cells were reported. The number of donors typed differed by locus, with about 629-640 for A, B, C, DRB1 and DQB1, 522 for DQA1, some 570 for DPA1, and 472 for DPB1. On average, 235,054 unique TCR beta nucleotide sequences were sequenced per donor among more than 350 genotyped donors of the cohort, with about 19% of those sequences being non-productive. The study aimed to test whether cataloging public T cell receptors could reveal signatures of past pathogen exposure. Donor age, sex, ethnicity and CMV serostatus were compiled together with the repertoire data. Every discovery cohort repertoire had been produced on one sequencing platform. In the later analysis, no new phenotypic data were used to find candidate immune exposures; instead, reliance was placed on TCR beta sequences and their occurrence across donors. Along with the roughly 670-subject first cohort, a separate validation cohort of over a hundred different subjects was used. An earlier analysis of 587 of the donors used high-throughput TCR beta sequencing to judge whether each TCR beta V gene segment behaved as functional or pseudogenic. The study used immunosequencing to profile the T cell repertoires of 670 or so subjects and linked those repertoires to cytomegalovirus serostatus. Genome-wide SNP genotypes for about 60% of the roughly 670 donors were used in a later genetic analysis, which treated that subset as a discovery cohort. A later analysis re-analyzed previously published TCR beta repertoires from hundreds of donors and added high-resolution HLA genotyping to study TCR occurrence patterns. An early release that covered some 640 HLA-typed donors contained about 300 gigabases of sequencing data and some 87 million unique TCR sequences. Of the 398 genotyped donors, over 70% fell in the genetic ancestry cluster associated with self-reported Caucasian donors. High-throughput TCR immunosequencing, statistical association of individual TCRs with disease status, and machine learning were combined to predict cytomegalovirus infection status. Roughly 5 DR-DQ haplotypes were handled as single units for association and clustering, since linkage in the cohort was strong. HLA typing covered class I and class II loci at four-digit resolution.

Library preparation was by the immunoSEQ multiplex PCR assay. For the multiplex PCR, a mixture combining 60 forward primers for TCR Vbeta segments and 13 reverse primers for TCR Jbeta segments was used. The CDR3 region of rearranged TCR beta genes was amplified from genomic DNA with a multiplex PCR assay. On the Illumina HiSeq System, the amplified TCR beta libraries were sequenced as 87-base-pair reads. In the source study's methods: In a later analysis, tens of millions of unique TCR beta chains were counted across the roughly 700 repertoires, and around 10 million of these chains were shared by at least two donors. Raw reads were error-corrected and collapsed into unique sequences by a nearest-neighbor algorithm in which closely related sequences were merged to remove PCR and sequencing errors. To assign V, D and J gene segments, CDR3 sequences were aligned to IMGT reference sequences. Each retained sequence needed at least a six-nucleotide match to both a V gene segment and a J gene segment. Rearrangements were called productive when the CDR3 lacked stop codons and stayed in frame with V and J; all others were non-productive. CDR3 was defined by IMGT convention, running from the second conserved V-encoded cysteine to the conserved J-encoded phenylalanine. The earlier analysis of fewer than 700 of the donors excluded sequences that lacked an unambiguous match to a single V gene segment. An earlier analysis of 587 of the donors classified V segments as functional when productive rearrangements were above 56.7% and as segregating when the standard deviation between donors was above 5%. To diagnose cytomegalovirus status from the catalog of TCR beta chain sequences, a statistical classification framework was built. A later analysis assigned V and J genes by comparing TCR nucleotide sequences with IMGT/GENE-DB human TR gene sequences. A later analysis assigned CDR3 sequences and most-parsimonious VDJ recombination scenarios with the TCRdist pipeline. In a later analysis, each TCR beta chain was defined by its CDR3 amino acid sequence together with its V-gene family, and reads lacking a unique V-gene family were excluded. As a way to deal with suspected cross-contamination and a sequencing artifact, a later analysis dropped 592 nucleotide sequences that were highly shared and had low generation probability. A later analysis calculated a clonal expansion index for each public chain from normalized within-repertoire ranks of inferred template counts. Generation probabilities in a later analysis came from a VDJ recombination model fitted to out-of-frame rearrangements, and those results were checked against IGoR. In a later analysis, TCR-TCR, TCR-HLA and TCR-CMV co-occurrence was scored with hypergeometric tests, and a repertoire-size bias correction was applied to TCR pairs. False discovery rates were estimated in a later analysis by permuting HLA or CMV assignments 20 times. In a later analysis, co-occurring TCRs were grouped using DBSCAN, and TCRdist sequence similarity was added for clustering within HLA-allele-positive subsets. Repertoires with fewer than 30,000 or more than 120,000 public chains were left out of co-occurrence clustering, as were several repertoires with anomalous nucleotide sharing. As stored in TCRdb, this immuneACCESS dataset retains in-frame rearrangements with V and J assigned. A fraction of the clones does not appear; measured against another copy, unresolved V genes explain less than half of the discrepancy, and the remainder lacks a known reason. V and J calls and clone size are those listed in that table; D and trimming were worked out from the DNA. The sample contains 110,000 to 150,000 clones, 78% of them found a single time. The ten largest clones take up roughly 2.9% of the sample.

In its sample, this clone was seen a few times. The antigen it recognizes is unknown. Base quality data are lacking; no much larger clone is found one base away. The sample carries other DNA sequences with the same CDR3. The cohort comprised some 680 healthy bone marrow donors. At the time of sampling, every cohort member was nominally healthy, though immune exposures that went unrecorded were likely present. The donor tested CMV seronegative, placing the donor among the roughly 400 seronegative members of the cohort. Each donor provided a peripheral blood sample, and peripheral blood mononuclear cells were used for TCR beta sequencing. The Qiagen DNeasy Blood Extraction Kit was used to extract genomic DNA from the blood cell samples. The germline V gene provides CDR1 SGHRS and CDR2 YFSETQ. The CDR3, cysteine through phenylalanine, is 13 amino acids long. The CDR3 DNA has 39 bases and is translated from base 1. At the junction V is shortened by 0 bases and J by 5 bases, with 8 bases in between.

The paper's findings and limits, for the study overall: When HLA alleles, especially DR and DQ, strongly co-occurred, TCR associations were difficult to assign to individual alleles. A later genetic analysis associated a missense DCLRE1C variant with V-gene and J-gene trimming of TCR beta chains, and an independent cohort replicated the association. The 87-base-pair reads could not distinguish some IMGT-functional V segments, including TRBV6-2 and TRBV6-3, so those segments were excluded. Correlated functional status among segregating V segments might be attributable to linkage disequilibrium, but an unknown experimental factor could not be ruled out. The study listed 164 TCR beta chains as associated with cytomegalovirus. Three of the identified cytomegalovirus-associated TCR beta chains were confirmed in vitro to be specific for cytomegalovirus antigens. It was suggested by the authors that the approach could potentially be generalized to other disease states and immunological phenotypes. Because some donors lacked HLA typing at each locus, the association tests relied only on the typed subset. Broadly in line with IMGT annotations, most TCR beta V segments showed up in productive rearrangements about 87% or about 30% of the time in an earlier analysis of about 500 of the donors. In this cohort, only TCR beta chains were sequenced, and detectable features were limited by the absence of alpha or paired-chain data. In a later analysis, HLA-associated TCR beta chains were found to be more clonally expanded and to have lower generation probabilities than equally common non-associated chains. The classifier was reported to diagnose cytomegalovirus status with high specificity and sensitivity in both the original and validation cohorts. Sequencing depth was assumed to be roughly uniform across donors in the presence/absence analyses, though that assumption may not hold. The earlier analysis of approximately 560 of the donors excluded about 16 rarely observed V segments, including chromosome 9 orphons, because counts were too low. Most TCR sequences were seen in very few donors, while some public TCRs were found in many individuals. A cluster of highly shared sequence variants was judged likely to represent a technical artifact of the sequencing pipeline. In a later analysis, 16,951 TCR beta sequences were associated with specific HLA alleles at a false discovery rate of 0.05. In a later analysis, several top co-occurrence clusters were reported to appear linked to parvovirus B19, influenza, CMV and Epstein-Barr virus. A further reported finding was that TCR beta sequences accurately predicted the HLA-A and HLA-B alleles for most subjects in the first cohort. Immune exposure information for the cohort was limited to CMV serostatus. According to a later analysis, TCR association rates differed among HLA loci, with DRB1 alleles showing the most associated TCRs and HLA-C alleles showing the fewest. Compared with the 666-donor mean, donors in an Asian-associated ancestry cluster had fewer N-insertions in productive TCRs, according to a later genetic analysis. Most CMV-associated TCR beta chains appeared to be HLA-restricted in a later analysis, and the HLA associations seemed to be driven largely by CMV exposure.

Sequences were obtained from PBMCs. This sequence was found in a female donor in good health and CMV-seronegative. This chain joins TRBV5-1 to TRBJ2-5; TRBD1 is perhaps the D gene, given 5 matching bases. The CDR3 region: CASSLGGHETQYF. The DNA is as follows: TGCGCCAGCAGCTTGGGGGGCCACGAGACCCAGTACTTC.